Each of the 30 T cell receptor beta chains below was sequenced from the same sample in a study of T-cell memory formation after mild COVID-19. TCRdb reprocessed the 5' RACE reads via MiXCR and lists one record per CDR3 protein. Of 450,000 or so distinct CDR3 sequences listed, around 18% are singletons. Sequencing was performed on PBMCs or a T cell subset sorted from them (not recorded which). Receptors were obtained from an adult woman who had mild COVID-19 (a few samples of this study predate the infection). Cell type and time point are not known.

This clonotype was picked up many times. V gene TRBV6-5 combines with J gene TRBJ2-7; TRBD1 matches 10 bases. Germline trimming cut 0 bases from V and 6 bases from J; bases unmatched to any gene: 2. The germline gives CDR1 MNHEY, CDR2 SVGAGI. The CDR3 covers 14 residues. The chain's CDR3 is CASSYSGQGTEQYF. CDR3 in DNA: TGTGCCAGCAGTTACTCGGGACAGGGGACCGAGCAGTACTTC.

This clonotype came up a few times. The V gene is TRBV10-3, the J gene TRBJ2-5; TRBD1 might be the D (6 bases). V shed 8 bases and J shed 1 base, with 8 bases lying between them. Germline V gene sequence: CDR1 ENHRY, CDR2 SYGVKD. The CDR3 runs to 12 residues. The CDR3 reads CAIGGLQETQYF. CDR3 sequence (DNA): TGTGCCATCGGGGGCCTCCAAGAGACCCAGTACTTC.

This clonotype was observed a few times. J is TRBJ2-1 and V is TRBV7-9; 9 nucleotides line up with TRBD2. The J segment lost 9 bases and the V segment lost 4 bases, leaving 4 bases of the junction unmatched. Germline values: CDR1 SEHNR, CDR2 FQNEAQ (reference sequence). The CDR3 consists of 13 residues. The CDR3 region is CASSSRLAVEQFF. CDR3 nucleotide sequence: TGTGCCAGCAGCTCGCGACTAGCGGTTGAGCAGTTCTTC.

This chain links TRBV13 with TRBJ2-7; 8 nucleotides match TRBD2. Germline-derived CDR1 and CDR2 are PRHDT and FYEKMQ (reference sequence). V shed 5 bases, J shed 3 bases, and the junction held 6 bases outside the gene matches. The CDR3 has 14 residues. The CDR3 is CASSQTSGDYEQYF. The CDR3 DNA is TGTGCCAGCAGCCAAACTAGCGGTGACTACGAGCAGTACTTC.

This clonotype was counted between two and nine times. Here the CDR3 DNA reads TGTGCCAGCACCGACTCAGGGGATCAGCCCCAGCATTTT. Translated: CASTDSGDQPQHF. The chain combines TRBV25-1 with TRBJ1-5; tentatively, D is TRBD1 (6 bases). The CDR3 spans 13 residues. The germline V gene has CDR1 MGHDK and CDR2 SYGVNS. The V gene lost 7 bases and the J gene lost 5 bases, with 12 bases spanning the gap.

The rearrangement links TRBV4-1 to TRBJ1-2; D possibly corresponds to TRBD1 (6 bases). This CDR3 is built from 18 residues. CDR1 MGHRA and CDR2 YSYEKL come from the germline V gene. V shed 4 bases and J shed 6 bases, with 27 bases lying between them. CDR3 sequence reads: CASSPRGGGAIQRDGYTF. The CDR3 DNA sequence: TGCGCCAGCAGCCCCCGAGGGGGGGGGGCTATCCAACGGGATGGCTACACCTTC.

This clonotype has a handful of counts. The gene calls are TRBV6-2 or TRBV6-3 and TRBJ2-6, with 9 bases that match TRBD2. The length of the CDR3 is 20 residues. The germline V gene has CDR1 MNHEY and CDR2 SVGEGT. V was pared by 4 bases and J by 3 bases, with 16 bases of the junction left unmatched. The CDR3 reads CASSSASSGTGPYGANVLTF. The CDR3, as DNA: TGTGCCAGCAGTTCCGCTTCTAGCGGGACCGGGCCGTATGGGGCCAACGTCCTGACTTTC.

This clonotype was counted only a few times. This chain links TRBV10-3 with TRBJ2-7; TRBD1 matches 8 bases. The CDR3 sequence is 13 residues long. Unmatched junction bases numbered 6, after V lost 5 bases and J lost 6 bases. CDR1 and CDR2 from the germline V gene are ENHRY and SYGVKD. The CDR3 sequence is CAISLGQALEQYF. Written as DNA, the CDR3 is TGTGCCATCAGTCTGGGACAGGCCCTCGAGCAGTACTTC.

This clonotype was detected a few times. The rearrangement joins TRBV6-5 to TRBJ2-3; the D gene is possibly TRBD2 (5 bases). CDR3 size: 15 residues. V lost 0 bases, J lost 0 bases, and 7 bases lay in between. The germline CDR1 and CDR2 sequences are MNHEY and SVGAGI. CDR3 sequence: CASSYSGISTDTQYF. The CDR3 DNA reads as TGTGCCAGCAGTTACTCCGGGATTAGCACAGATACGCAGTATTTT.

The table lists this clonotype with a few counts. CDR3 in DNA: TGCAGTGCTAGAGATCACAGCCACTATGGCTACACCTTC. Amino acids: CSARDHSHYGYTF. The chain employs TRBV20-1 and TRBJ1-2, with D uncertain. Per germline, CDR1 DFQATT and CDR2 SNEGSKA (reference sequence). This CDR3 region has 13 residues. V was cut by 0 bases and J by 3 bases, with 8 bases left in between.

This clonotype came up many times. The rearrangement uses TRBV12-3 or TRBV12-4 and TRBJ2-7; 9 nucleotides align to TRBD1. The CDR3 covers 12 residues. Unmatched junction bases numbered 3, after V lost 6 bases and J lost 6 bases. CDR3 sequence: CASSLQGAEQYF. CDR3 bases: TGTGCCAGCAGCCTACAGGGGGCCGAGCAGTACTTC.

This clonotype was seen once. J is TRBJ2-7 and V is TRBV18, with D unclear. The CDR3 extends over 13 amino acids. Per the germline V gene, CDR1 is KGHSH and CDR2 is LQKENI. Between the trimmed V and J ends, which lost 3 bases and 5 bases, there was a span of 11 bases. For the CDR3, the DNA is TGTGCCAGCTCACCGAGCCTCTCGAACGAGCAGTACTTC. Translation gives CASSPSLSNEQYF.

The chain links TRBV27 to TRBJ1-2; 9 bases fit TRBD1. Germline V gives CDR1 MNHEY, CDR2 SMNVEV (reference sequence). The V segment lost 6 bases and the J segment 8 bases; nucleotides outside the gene matches: 10. CDR3 length: 14 residues. CDR3 residues: CASSPGTGIWGYTF. The CDR3 nucleotides are TGTGCCAGCAGCCCCGGGACAGGGATCTGGGGCTACACCTTC.

This clonotype was observed a few times. The chain joins TRBV3-1 to TRBJ2-1, with TRBD2 identical over 15 bases. The junction had 4 bases not matched to a gene; V was cut back by 4 bases and J by 15 bases. The length of the CDR3 is 13 residues. Germline values: CDR1 LGHDT, CDR2 YNNKEL (reference sequence). The DNA of the CDR3 is TGTGCCAGCAGCCTGGGACTAGCGGGAGGTCTGTTCTTC. It codes for CASSLGLAGGLFF.

The chain uses TRBV4-3 and TRBJ2-3, with 7 nucleotides matching TRBD2. V trimming: 2 bases; J trimming: 0 bases; junction bases outside the gene matches: 5. This CDR3 has 16 amino acids. The V gene's germline CDR1 is LGHNA and CDR2 YSLEER. DNA of the CDR3: TGCGCCAGCAGCCAACTCAGCGGGACTAGCACAGATACGCAGTATTTT. Protein product: CASSQLSGTSTDTQYF.

This clonotype was found a few times. The rearrangement joins TRBV7-9 to TRBJ2-7; 10 bases are shared with TRBD2. The CDR3 length is 15 residues. Germline lookup yields CDR1 SEHNR and CDR2 FQNEAQ (reference sequence). V was pared by 5 bases and J by 3 bases, with 7 bases of the junction left unmatched. This chain's CDR3 is CASSPGLASGYEQYF. CDR3 sequence (DNA): TGTGCCAGCAGCCCGGGACTAGCGTCGGGCTACGAGCAGTACTTC.

This clonotype was found a few times. The chain is built from TRBV2 and TRBJ2-7; D is possibly TRBD1 or TRBD2 (6 bases each). CDR1 SNHLY and CDR2 FYNNEI come from the germline V gene. The ends were cut back, 6 bases at V and 2 bases at J, with 17 bases in the middle. The CDR3 is 15 amino acids. For the CDR3, the DNA is TGTGCCAGCAGGCCCAGGAGGGGGACGACCTACGAGCAGTACTTC. Protein product: CASRPRRGTTYEQYF.

This clonotype was observed a few times. The genes are TRBV15 and TRBJ2-7; either TRBD1 or TRBD2 may fit D (5 bases each). The germline V and J ends were trimmed by 3 bases and 2 bases, with 17 bases remaining between them. Germline V gene sequence: CDR1 LNHNV, CDR2 YYDKDF (reference sequence). This CDR3 is built from 16 residues. CDR3 region: CATSSEWGWGTYEQYF. The CDR3 DNA sequence: TGTGCCACCAGCAGTGAATGGGGGTGGGGAACCTACGAGCAGTACTTC.

This clonotype was seen a handful of times. The rearrangement joins TRBV10-3 to TRBJ2-1; TRBD1 matches at 9 bases. The germline gives CDR1 ENHRY, CDR2 SYGVKD. The V and J ends lost 6 bases and 6 bases, in that order; junction bases with no gene match: 9. This CDR3 region has 15 residues. CDR3 in amino acids: CAISRDRGVSNEQFF. Here the CDR3 DNA reads TGTGCCATCAGCCGCGACAGGGGGGTTAGCAATGAGCAGTTCTTC.

V is TRBV2 and J is TRBJ2-7; 13 bases are a match to TRBD2. V gave up 6 bases and J gave up 5 bases; unmatched junction bases: 10. This CDR3 has 16 amino acids. CDR1 and CDR2 from the germline V gene are SNHLY and FYNNEI. The CDR3 bases are TGTGCCAGCAGGGCAGCCGGGACTAGCGGGATCCACGAGCAGTACTTC. Translating gives CASRAAGTSGIHEQYF.

The V gene is TRBV18, the J gene TRBJ1-2; D remains ambiguous. The V and J ends lost 3 bases and 4 bases respectively, with 9 bases between them. The CDR3 runs 13 residues. Germline CDR1 reads KGHSH; CDR2 reads LQKENI. CDR3 nucleotides: TGTGCCAGCTCACCGGAGAGGACCTATGGCTACACCTTC. Translated: CASSPERTYGYTF. Filled out from reference TRBV18 and TRBJ1-2, the complete variable domain reads NAGVMQNPRHLVRRRGQEARLRCSPMKGHSHVYWYRQLPEEGLKFMVYLQKENIIDESGMPKERFSAEFPKEGPSILRIQQVVRGDSAAYFCASSPERTYGYTFGSGTRLTVV.

Concerning this clonotype itself: This could be a read error, since a much larger clone is one nucleotide away. V usage is TRBV12-3 or TRBV12-4 and J usage is TRBJ2-2; D gene unclear. Trimming stripped 6 bases from V and 0 bases from J, with 8 bases between. The CDR3 runs 14 residues. The CDR3, as DNA: TGTGCCAGCAGATTGGCATCGAACACCGGGGAGCTGTTTTTT. This gives the protein CASRLASNTGELFF.

The V gene is TRBV7-9, the J gene TRBJ2-2; TRBD1 agrees at 7 bases. V lost 1 base and J lost 2; bases outside the gene matches: 4. The CDR3 extends over 16 amino acids. Germline loops: CDR1 SEHNR, CDR2 FQNEAQ (reference sequence). The CDR3 DNA is TGTGCCAGCAGCTTAGGACAGGGAAGAAACACCGGGGAGCTGTTTTTT. Translating gives CASSLGQGRNTGELFF. Combining the CDR3 with reference TRBV7-9 and TRBJ2-2 gives the whole variable domain DTGVSQNPRHKITKRGQNVTFRCDPISEHNRLYWYRQTLGQGPEFLTYFQNEAQLEKSRLLSDRFSAERPKGSFSTLEIQRTEQGDSAMYLCASSLGQGRNTGELFFGEGSRLTVL.

This clonotype has a handful of counts. The genes are TRBV4-3 and TRBJ1-2; 7 bases map to TRBD1. CDR3 size: 14 residues. Germline CDR1 and CDR2: LGHNA and YSLEER. J was trimmed by 4 bases and V by 4 bases; bases with no gene match: 6. CDR3 residues: CASSREAGGYGYTF. CDR3 in DNA: TGCGCCAGCAGCCGCGAGGCAGGGGGCTATGGCTACACCTTC.

This clonotype was counted many times. V gene TRBV7-2 combines with J gene TRBJ1-6; 8 bases fit TRBD1. With 2 bases clipped from V and 0 bases from J, the junction kept 6 bases outside the gene matches. This CDR3 has 18 residues. CDR1 and CDR2 (germline): SGHTA, FQGNSA. CDR3 sequence reads: CASSLRGQGYSYNSPLHF. CDR3 nucleotides: TGTGCCAGCAGCTTAAGAGGACAGGGCTACTCCTATAATTCACCCCTCCACTTT.

This clonotype was found a few times. The chain has TRBV6-6 and TRBJ2-3, with 9 bases lining up with TRBD2. The CDR3 covers 14 residues. J gave up 5 bases and V 5 bases, and 5 bases lay outside the gene matches. Germline CDR1 and CDR2: MNHNY and SVGAGI (reference sequence). CDR3 in amino acids: CASSDAGGRDTQYF. The CDR3 DNA is TGTGCCAGCAGTGACGCGGGGGGGAGAGATACGCAGTATTTT.

V usage is TRBV5-1 and J usage is TRBJ1-4; a weak D match, TRBD1 (5 bases). The V gene lost 0 bases and the J gene lost 3 bases, with 9 bases spanning the gap. The CDR3 loop spans 15 amino acids. The germline gives CDR1 SGHRS, CDR2 YFSETQ. The CDR3 region is CASSLERGSNEKLFF. CDR3 sequence (DNA): TGCGCCAGCAGCTTGGAGAGGGGTTCTAATGAAAAACTGTTTTTT.

The genes are TRBV12-3 or TRBV12-4 and TRBJ2-5; the D call may be TRBD1 or TRBD2 (6 bases each). Trimming removed 4 bases at V and 5 bases at J, with 17 bases between. CDR3 length: 15 amino acids. In DNA form, the CDR3 reads TGTGCCAGCAGTTGGGCCGGGGGCAGTGGGGAGACCCAGTACTTC. Amino acids: CASSWAGGSGETQYF.

This clonotype showed up just a few times. CDR3: CASSLARGEQFF. The CDR3 DNA follows: TGTGCCAGCAGCTTAGCGCGGGGCGAGCAGTTCTTC. The chain carries TRBV7-9 and TRBJ2-1, with TRBD2 as a possible D gene (6 bases). V lost 0 bases, J lost 10 bases, and 7 bases lay in between. Germline-derived CDR1 and CDR2 are SEHNR and FQNEAQ (reference sequence). The CDR3 length is 12 residues.

The V call is TRBV4-2, the J call TRBJ2-3; weak D call: TRBD2 (7 bases). With 4 bases removed from V and 2 bases from J, the gap between germline ends came to 16 bases. This CDR3 is 16 amino acids long. Germline V lookup: CDR1 LGHNA, CDR2 YNFKEQ. This chain's CDR3 is CASSPMGGAVTDTQYF. The CDR3 bases are TGTGCCAGCAGCCCTATGGGGGGGGCTGTCACAGATACGCAGTATTTT.